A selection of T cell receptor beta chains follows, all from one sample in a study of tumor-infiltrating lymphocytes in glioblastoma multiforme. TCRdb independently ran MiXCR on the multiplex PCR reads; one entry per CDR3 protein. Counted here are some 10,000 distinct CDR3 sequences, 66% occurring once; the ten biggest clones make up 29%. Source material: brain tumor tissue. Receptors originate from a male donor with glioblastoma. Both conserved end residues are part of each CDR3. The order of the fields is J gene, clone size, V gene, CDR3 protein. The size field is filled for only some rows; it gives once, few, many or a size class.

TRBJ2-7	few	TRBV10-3	CAGRHVLAYEQYF
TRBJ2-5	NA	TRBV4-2	CASSQDLTGWVAQETQYF
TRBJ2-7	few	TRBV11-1	CASSWTSGSVDEQYF
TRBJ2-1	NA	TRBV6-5	CASSHSRNEQSF
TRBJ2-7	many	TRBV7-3	CASSLWWRQGRDEQYF
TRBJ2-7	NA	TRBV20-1	CSARASREQYF
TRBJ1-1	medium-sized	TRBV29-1	CSVGDTEAFF
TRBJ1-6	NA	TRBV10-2	CASSDSYNSPLHF
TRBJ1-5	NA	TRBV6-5	CASRSPGTGDNQPQHF
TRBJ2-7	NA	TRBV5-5	CASSPGTSGAYGQYF